Sequencing of this TCR beta chain was carried out in a study of blood T cell repertoires in COVID-19. The wider study: COVID-19 samples collected from the United States, Italy and Spain covered acute and convalescent phases. PBMCs, B-cell-depleted T cells, or T cells were the source of the cDNA or gDNA that made up the material.

As originally analysed: From reference gene primer amplification, estimates of nucleated cell counts were derived. TCRdb's copy holds only in-frame clones and misses some; the assay was immunoSEQ multiplex PCR. That table gives V, J and clone size, and the DNA gave D and trimming. The data show about 99,000 clones, roughly 89% seen once. Germline CDR1 reads SGHRS; CDR2 reads YFSETQ. The CDR3 length is 15 residues. V was shortened by 2 bases and J by 0 bases, with 11 bases between the two germline ends. The sequence was obtained from a man between 65 and 85 years old with active or convalescent COVID-19. Sample: peripheral blood. The rearrangement uses TRBV5-1 and TRBJ1-1, with a possible D match to TRBD1 (5 bases). DNA of the CDR3: TGCGCCAGCAGCTTAGACAGACCATTGAACACTGAAGCTTTCTTT. This gives the protein CASSLDRPLNTEAFF.